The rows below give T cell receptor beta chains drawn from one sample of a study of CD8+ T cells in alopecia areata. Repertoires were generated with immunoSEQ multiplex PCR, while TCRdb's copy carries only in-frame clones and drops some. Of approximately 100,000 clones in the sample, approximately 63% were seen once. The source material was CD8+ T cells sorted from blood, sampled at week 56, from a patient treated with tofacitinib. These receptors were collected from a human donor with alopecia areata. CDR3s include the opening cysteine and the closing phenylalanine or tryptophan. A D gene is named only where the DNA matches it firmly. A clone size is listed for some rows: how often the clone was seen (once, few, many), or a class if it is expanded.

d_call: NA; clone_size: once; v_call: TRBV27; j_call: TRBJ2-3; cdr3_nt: TGTGCCAGCAGTTTCTCTAGCACAGATACGCAGTATTTT; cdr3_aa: CASSFSSTDTQYF
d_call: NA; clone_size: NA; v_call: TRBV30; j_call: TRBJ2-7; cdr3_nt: TGTGCCTGGAGTCCCAGACTTTACGAGCAGTACTTC; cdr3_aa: CAWSPRLYEQYF
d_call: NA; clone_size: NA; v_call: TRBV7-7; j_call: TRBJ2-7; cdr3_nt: TGTGCTAGCAGCTTAGGGGCTTCCTACGAGCAGTACTTC; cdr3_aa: CASSLGASYEQYF
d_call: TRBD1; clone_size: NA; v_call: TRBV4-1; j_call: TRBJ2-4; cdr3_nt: TGCGCCAGCAGCCCGTCGACAGGGGGCATTCAGTACTTC; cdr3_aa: CASSPSTGGIQYF
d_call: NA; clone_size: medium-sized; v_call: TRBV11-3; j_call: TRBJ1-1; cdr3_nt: TGTGCCAGCAGCTTAGATATCCCGAACACTGAAGCTTTCTTT; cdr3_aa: CASSLDIPNTEAFF
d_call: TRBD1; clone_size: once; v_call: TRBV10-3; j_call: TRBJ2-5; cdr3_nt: TGTGCCATCAGTGACCGAGGGGGCACAGGAGAGACCCAGTACTTC; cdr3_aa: CAISDRGGTGETQYF
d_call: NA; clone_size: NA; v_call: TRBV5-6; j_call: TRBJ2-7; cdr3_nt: TGTGCCAGCAGGGCAGGGTCAGGCGAGCAGTACTTC; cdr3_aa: CASRAGSGEQYF
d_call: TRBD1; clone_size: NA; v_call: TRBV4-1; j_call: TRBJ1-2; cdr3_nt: TGCGCCAGCAGCCAATGGACAGGGGGCTATGGCTACACCTTC; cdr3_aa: CASSQWTGGYGYTF
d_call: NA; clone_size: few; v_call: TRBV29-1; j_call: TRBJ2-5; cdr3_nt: TGCAGCGTTGACTCAAAGAACCAAGAGACCCAGTACTTC; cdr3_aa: CSVDSKNQETQYF
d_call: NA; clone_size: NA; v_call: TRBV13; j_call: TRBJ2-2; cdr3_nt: TGTGCCAGCAGCCCCAAAACCACCGGGGAGCTGTTTTTT; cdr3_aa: CASSPKTTGELFF
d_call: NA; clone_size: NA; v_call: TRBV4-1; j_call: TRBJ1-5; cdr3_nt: TGCGCCAGCAGCCAAAACTCAAATCAGCCCCAGCATTTT; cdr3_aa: CASSQNSNQPQHF
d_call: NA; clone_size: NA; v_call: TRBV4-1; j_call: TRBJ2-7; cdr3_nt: TGCGCCAGCAGCCAAGCACTGGACATTAGCTACGAGCAGTACTTC; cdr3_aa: CASSQALDISYEQYF
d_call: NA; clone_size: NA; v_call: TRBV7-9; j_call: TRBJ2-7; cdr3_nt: TGTGCCAGCAGCCTCTTTCCGGGACATCGGAGCTCCTACGAGCAGTACTTC; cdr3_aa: CASSLFPGHRSSYEQYF
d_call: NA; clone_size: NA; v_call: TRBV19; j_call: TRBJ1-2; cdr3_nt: TGTGCCAGTAGTATCGTGGCAGGGGAGGTCTACTATGGCTACACCTTC; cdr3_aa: CASSIVAGEVYYGYTF
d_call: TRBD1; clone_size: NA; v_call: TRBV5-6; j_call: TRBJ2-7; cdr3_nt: TGTGCCAGCAGCCCAGGGACAGTCTACGAGCAGTACTTC; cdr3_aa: CASSPGTVYEQYF
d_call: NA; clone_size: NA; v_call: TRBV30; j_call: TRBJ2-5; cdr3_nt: TGTGCCTGGATCGACGCCGGGGAAGAGACCCAGTACTTC; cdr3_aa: CAWIDAGEETQYF
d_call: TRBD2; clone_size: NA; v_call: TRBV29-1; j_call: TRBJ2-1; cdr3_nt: TGCAGCGTTGCCCGGACTAGCGGGGGTTCTGGCGAGCAGTTCTTC; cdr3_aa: CSVARTSGGSGEQFF
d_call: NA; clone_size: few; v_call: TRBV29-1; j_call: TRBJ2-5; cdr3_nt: TGCAGCGTGCCTGACGGGACCCAGTACTTC; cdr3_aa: CSVPDGTQYF
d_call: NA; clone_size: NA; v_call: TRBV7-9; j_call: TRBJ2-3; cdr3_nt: TGTGCCAGCAGCTTAAACCGAGATACGCAGTATTTT; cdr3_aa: CASSLNRDTQYF
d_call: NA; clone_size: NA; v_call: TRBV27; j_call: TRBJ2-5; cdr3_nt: TGTGCCAGCAGGGATCCGGGACACCCAAAAGAGACCCAGTACTTC; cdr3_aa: CASRDPGHPKETQYF
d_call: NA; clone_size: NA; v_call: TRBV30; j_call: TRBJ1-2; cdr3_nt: TGTGCCTGGAGTGTAGGAGGCCCCCTACTCGCCTACACCTTC; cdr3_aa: CAWSVGGPLLAYTF
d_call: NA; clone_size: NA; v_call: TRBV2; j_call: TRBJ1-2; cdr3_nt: TGTGCCGCACTCGAGCAGGGTTCAGGTGGCTACACCTTC; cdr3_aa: CAALEQGSGGYTF
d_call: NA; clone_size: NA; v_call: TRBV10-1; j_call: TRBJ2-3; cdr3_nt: TGCGCCAGCAGCGCTAGCGGCACAGATACGCAGTATTTT; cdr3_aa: CASSASGTDTQYF
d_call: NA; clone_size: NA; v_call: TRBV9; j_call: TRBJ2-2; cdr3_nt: TGTGCCAGCAGTCCAGACGGAAACACCGGGGAGCTGTTTTTT; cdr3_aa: CASSPDGNTGELFF
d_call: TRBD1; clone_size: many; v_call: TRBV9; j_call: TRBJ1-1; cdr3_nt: TGTGCCAGCGTGGGTGACAGGGGGCCGGGCACTGAAGCTTTCTTT; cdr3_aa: CASVGDRGPGTEAFF
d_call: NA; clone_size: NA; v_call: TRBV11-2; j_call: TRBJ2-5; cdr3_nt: TGTGCCAGCAGCTCCACCGGGAACCAAGAGACCCAGTACTTC; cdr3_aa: CASSSTGNQETQYF
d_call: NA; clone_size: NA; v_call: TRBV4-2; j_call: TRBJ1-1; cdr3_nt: TGTGCCAGCAGCCAAGGGGGGACGTTGTGGGCTTTCTTT; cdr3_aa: CASSQGGTLWAFF
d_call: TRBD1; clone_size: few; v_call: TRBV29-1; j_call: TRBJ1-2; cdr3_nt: TGCAGCGTATTGGACAGGGAGTGGGGCGGCTACACCTTC; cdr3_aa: CSVLDREWGGYTF
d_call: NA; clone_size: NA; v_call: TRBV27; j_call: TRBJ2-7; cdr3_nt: TGTGCCAGCAGTTTACGGGGCACTTTCTACGAGCAGTACTTC; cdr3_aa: CASSLRGTFYEQYF
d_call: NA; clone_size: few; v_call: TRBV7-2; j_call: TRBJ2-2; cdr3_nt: TGTGCCAGCAGCTTATCGGGGGCCGGGGAGCTGTTTTTT; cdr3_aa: CASSLSGAGELFF
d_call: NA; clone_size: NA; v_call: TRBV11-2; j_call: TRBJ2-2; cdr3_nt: TGTGCCAGCAGCCCCCTGACATCACCGACTGGGGAGCTGTTTTTT; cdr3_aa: CASSPLTSPTGELFF
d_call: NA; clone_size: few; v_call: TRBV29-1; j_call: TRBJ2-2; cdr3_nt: TGCAGCGTTTTCAGGCCCAACACCGGGGAGCTGTTTTTT; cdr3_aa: CSVFRPNTGELFF